This T cell receptor beta chain came from a study of shared clonotypes between healthy human individuals (TCRdb year 2020). At the level of the whole study: Three men and two women, aged 18 to 49 years, made up the cohort. Per donor, three plates each were used for CD4 naive and CD4 memory, two for CD8 naive, and one for CD8 memory. The study deeply sequenced blood TCR repertoires of about 5 healthy adults to estimate repertoire size and the extent of clonotype sharing between individuals. Different laboratories and diverse techniques were used to prepare libraries and sequence TCR repertoires, to increase sequencing depth and limit assay-specific biases. Leukapheresis yielded between about 0.9 and 10 billion PBMCs per donor.

Study-wide findings and limitations: Naive subsets generally had larger estimated clonotype richness than memory subsets. Even with the large sequencing depth, rarefaction of the sorted-subset datasets indicated that sequencing was incomplete. Sampling was restricted to blood, and TCR repertoires in tissues likely differ from the TCR repertoires found in blood. Compared with non-shared clonotypes, the clonotypes found in all four sorted-subset donors had higher generation probabilities. Sharing across a few donors was observed for 4.5% to 6.5% of naive CD4, under 4% of naive CD8, about 2.3% of memory CD4, and over 0.3% of memory CD8 clonotypes. Pairwise subsampling led to the expectation that sequencing depth would affect the degree of clonotype sharing among donors. Because the study included only a small number of donors, the genetic and exposure-history diversity represented was limited.

TCR CDR3 regions were amplified from genomic DNA by multiplex PCR using the deep immunoSEQ assay. Extracted genomic DNA from each cell subset was distributed evenly across all wells of several immunoSEQ 96-well plates, and each plate was treated as a replicate. For sorted subsets, each replicate PCR was loaded with about 0.2 ug genomic DNA, equivalent to approximately 33,000 T cell genomes. The purified libraries were quantified using a Qubit 3.0 fluorometer, sized with a Bioanalyzer 2100, and then quantified again using the KAPA Library Quantification kit. Each immunoSEQ 96-well plate was sequenced on its own single-read 150-cycle Illumina NextSeq 550 flow cell. As for the authors' bioinformatics: Because the immunoSEQ output held only junctional sequences and lacked quality scores, the filtering could not match the filtering applied to full-length reads. To assign V/J genes and CDR3, sequences were annotated using PyIR, a Python wrapper for IgBLAST v1.9, with IMGT germline references. Reads were removed for weak V/J assignments (E-value above 1e-6), missing CDR3, stop codons, out-of-frame junctions, or ambiguous translated residues. V3J clonotypes were defined as sequences sharing an identical inferred V gene, J gene, and CDR3 amino acid sequence. To compute the percentage overlap between repertoires, the number of shared unique clonotypes was divided by the size of the smaller repertoire. Richness of each repertoire was evaluated using RTK rarefaction, the Chao1 estimator, and Recon v2.1 estimates of unobserved clonotypes. OLGA was used to compute generation probabilities for all TCRbeta clonotypes that the gDNA method yielded from a handful of donors. As stored in TCRdb, this immuneACCESS dataset retains in-frame rearrangements with V and J assigned. A fraction of the clones does not appear; measured against another copy, unresolved V genes explain less than half of the discrepancy, and the remainder lacks a known reason. Clone size and V and J calls were adopted from that table, with D and trimming inferred from the DNA. The sample yields about 2 million clones; 85% to 95% were counted once. The ten largest make up 0.1% to 0.15% of the sample.

As regards this clone: Its antigen remains unidentified. Per-base qualities were not stored, and no clone one base away is much larger.

The donors were healthy, HIV-negative adults with no recently reported acute infections or vaccinations. All donors were Caucasian adults living in Nashville, Tennessee, USA. Magnetic negative selection was used to enrich CD4+ T cells, after which naive cells were positively selected on CD45RA and the negative fraction became the memory subset. Blood was obtained by leukapheresis, after which PBMCs were separated by Ficoll-Histopaque density gradient centrifugation and cryopreserved in liquid nitrogen vapor phase. Analytical flow cytometry was used to check the purity and quantity of each magnetically sorted T cell population. Genomic DNA was isolated from every sorted fraction and measured by UV absorbance on a Nanodrop 2000c. Germline trimming: 5 bases from V, 3 bases from J; junction bases outside gene matches: 7. The CDR3 runs 15 residues from the cysteine to the phenylalanine. Of the read, only the CDR3 DNA is kept; its 45 bases are in frame from base 1. CDR1 and CDR2 are read off the germline V gene (reference sequence) as SEHNR and FQNEAQ.

The sequenced sample was naive CD4+ T cells sorted from blood. The cell subset or site label for this specimen denotes: CD45RA+ positively selected. Recombination joined TRBV7-9 with TRBJ1-5, with 7 bases matching TRBD1. This sequence was found in a man aged 18 to 30 in good health. In nucleotide form, the sequence is TGTGCCAGCAGCCCAATAACAGGGGACAATCAGCCCCAGCATTTT. This codes for CASSPITGDNQPQHF. This CDR3, with the reference TRBV7-9 and TRBJ1-5 proteins standing in past its ends, gives the full variable domain DTGVSQNPRHKITKRGQNVTFRCDPISEHNRLYWYRQTLGQGPEFLTYFQNEAQLEKSRLLSDRFSAERPKGSFSTLEIQRTEQGDSAMYLCASSPITGDNQPQHFGDGTRLSIL.